These 17 T cell receptor beta chains were sequenced from one sample in a study of siplizumab effects on memory and regulatory T cells (dated by TCRdb to about 2019). Library preparation used the immunoSEQ multiplex PCR assay. TCRdb limited this immuneACCESS table to in-frame rearrangements with V and J called. A share of clones is missing; checked studies link under half to unresolved V genes, and the rest is unexplained. The sample yields 65,000 to 85,000 clones; roughly 93% were counted once. The ten largest account for 5% of the sample. The specimen was CD8+ T cells sorted from blood. These receptors originate from a human donor in good health.

The rearrangement uses TRBV6-1 and TRBJ2-7, with D possibly matching TRBD1 (6 bases). V lost 4 bases and J lost 13, with 14 bases in between. The CDR3 is 11 residues long. Germline CDR1 reads MNHNS; CDR2 reads SASEGT. CDR3 sequence (DNA): TGTGCCAGCAGTGGGGCAGGGGATGAATACTTC. This encodes CASSGAGDEYF.

The chain joins TRBV5-4 to TRBJ2-2; D gene ambiguous. V was trimmed by 4 bases and J by 0 bases, leaving 1 base between them. The CDR3 is made up of 12 amino acids. Germline CDR1 is SGHNT and CDR2 is YYREEE (reference sequence). As DNA, the CDR3 is TGTGCCAGCAGCCCGAACACCGGGGAGCTGTTTTTT. It encodes CASSPNTGELFF.

This chain connects TRBV4-1 to TRBJ2-3, with 11 bases matching TRBD2. In germline, CDR1 is MGHRA, CDR2 YSYEKL. Trimming cost V 1 base and J 5 bases; bases outside gene matches: 5. CDR3 length: 16 amino acids. The CDR3 region is CASSQVLAGAGDTQYF. CDR3 nucleotide sequence: TGCGCCAGCAGCCAAGTACTAGCGGGGGCAGGAGATACGCAGTATTTT.

V gene TRBV6-5 combines with J gene TRBJ2-1; D is perhaps TRBD1 (6 bases). The CDR3 extends over 14 amino acids. The V end was cut by 5 bases, the J end by 8 bases, with 16 bases between. Germline CDR1 and CDR2: MNHEY and SVGAGI. This CDR3 reads CASSHTQGPDEQFF. The CDR3 DNA is TGTGCCAGCAGTCACACCCAGGGGCCCGATGAGCAGTTCTTC.

The chain is built from TRBV2 and TRBJ2-1; D remains ambiguous. The CDR3 is made up of 14 amino acids. The V and J ends lost 7 bases and 1 base respectively, with 11 bases between them. CDR1 SNHLY and CDR2 FYNNEI come from the germline V gene. CDR3 in DNA: TGTGCCAGCAAATCTAGTTTATCCTACAATGAGCAGTTCTTC. It specifies CASKSSLSYNEQFF.

The chain uses TRBV29-1 and TRBJ2-2; D call uncertain. Deletions cut 5 bases from V and 3 bases from J, with 7 bases between. From germline, CDR1 is SQVTM and CDR2 ANQGSEA. There are 12 residues in the CDR3. CDR3 nucleotide sequence: TGCAGCGTTCTTAAATACACCGGGGAGCTGTTTTTT. It specifies CSVLKYTGELFF.

V gene TRBV7-3 combines with J gene TRBJ2-2, with a possible D match to TRBD1 (6 bases). The CDR3 sequence is 14 residues long. The germline CDR1 and CDR2 sequences are SGHTA and FQGTGA. V dropped 5 bases and J dropped 1 base, with 8 bases sitting between them. The CDR3 protein is CASSPGQNTGELFF. CDR3 bases: TGTGCCAGCAGCCCGGGACAGAACACCGGGGAGCTGTTTTTT.

V is TRBV4-1 and J is TRBJ1-2; D uncertain. The CDR3 loop spans 15 amino acids. Germline-derived CDR1 and CDR2 are MGHRA and YSYEKL. V was clipped by 0 bases and J by 4 bases, with 12 bases between them. The CDR3 DNA reads as TGCGCCAGCAGCCAAGATCAGGTGTCGGGCTATGGCTACACCTTC. It translates to CASSQDQVSGYGYTF.

This chain uses TRBV9 with TRBJ2-4; possible D gene TRBD2, 6 bases. Germline CDR1 reads SGDLS; CDR2 reads YYNGEE. The CDR3 has 14 amino acids. Trimming stripped 0 bases from V and 6 bases from J, with 10 bases between. CDR3 sequence: CASSVGGGTNIQYF. CDR3 bases: TGTGCCAGCAGCGTAGGTGGGGGGACAAACATTCAGTACTTC.

The V call is TRBV28, the J call TRBJ1-5; D unresolved. V shed 4 bases and J shed 0 bases, with 13 bases lying between them. This CDR3 has 16 residues. In germline, CDR1 is MDHEN, CDR2 SYDVKM. The CDR3 protein is CASSSVTAGSNQPQHF. CDR3 sequence (DNA): TGTGCCAGCAGTTCGGTAACGGCCGGTAGCAATCAGCCCCAGCATTTT.

The chain links TRBV4-2 to TRBJ2-2, with D possibly TRBD2 on 6 matching bases. Germline loops: CDR1 LGHNA, CDR2 YNFKEQ. Between the trimmed V and J ends, which lost 4 bases and 2 bases, there was a span of 8 bases. This CDR3 region has 14 residues. The CDR3 here is CASSPGLNTGELFF. Written as DNA, the CDR3 is TGTGCCAGCAGCCCCGGACTAAACACCGGGGAGCTGTTTTTT.

The chain links TRBV2 to TRBJ2-3, with D maybe TRBD2 (6 bases). The V gene's germline CDR1 is SNHLY and CDR2 FYNNEI. V lost 4 bases, J lost 6 bases, and 11 bases lay in between. The CDR3 has 13 amino acids. The CDR3 loop is CASSASRGDTQYF. In nucleotides, the CDR3 is TGTGCCAGCAGTGCGTCGCGGGGTGATACGCAGTATTTT.

The chain carries TRBV14 and TRBJ1-5; D is undetermined. The CDR3 extends over 13 amino acids. Looked up from germline, CDR1 is SGHDN and CDR2 is FVKESK. The V end lost 5 bases, the J end lost 6 bases, and 11 bases lay between the germline ends. CDR3 coding DNA: TGTGCCAGCAGCGGAGGGTTGGGTCAGCCCCAGCATTTT. Translating gives CASSGGLGQPQHF.

J is TRBJ1-5 and V is TRBV7-9; TRBD1 matches 9 bases. Per the germline V gene, CDR1 is SEHNR and CDR2 is FQNEAQ (reference sequence). J was trimmed by 6 bases and V by 5 bases; bases with no gene match: 8. This CDR3 has 15 amino acids. The CDR3 loop reads CASSGTGGEGQPQHF. As DNA, the CDR3 is TGTGCCAGCAGCGGAACAGGGGGCGAAGGTCAGCCCCAGCATTTT.

The chain employs TRBV19 and TRBJ2-5, with 10 bases identical to TRBD2. Germline-derived CDR1 and CDR2 are LNHDA and SQIVND (reference sequence). This CDR3 comprises 15 residues. The V segment lost 3 bases and the J segment 5 bases; nucleotides outside the gene matches: 6. CDR3 in DNA: TGTGCCAGTAGTATTAGCGGGGGGCCTCGGGAGACCCAGTACTTC. Translating it yields CASSISGGPRETQYF. The variable domain in full, with the rest retrieved from reference TRBV19 and TRBJ2-5, is DGGITQSPKYLFRKEGQNVTLSCEQNLNHDAMYWYRQDPGQGLRLIYYSQIVNDFQKGDIAEGYSVSREKKESFPLTVTSAQKNPTAFYLCASSISGGPRETQYFGPGTRLLVL.

The chain links TRBV7-3 to TRBJ1-1; D not certain. The CDR3 has 14 amino acids. The V end was cut by 3 bases, the J end by 2 bases, with 10 bases between. The germline gives CDR1 SGHTA, CDR2 FQGTGA. DNA for the CDR3: TGTGCCAGCAGCTTTATACAGCTTAACACTGAAGCTTTCTTT. The encoded protein is CASSFIQLNTEAFF.

Written as DNA, the CDR3 is TGTGCCAGCAGCTCATCGGGGGAGCAGTACTTC. It specifies CASSSSGEQYF. The rearrangement uses TRBV5-4 and TRBJ2-7; D may be TRBD2 (5 bases). Germline CDR1 SGHNT, CDR2 YYREEE (reference sequence). V dropped 3 bases and J dropped 7 bases, with 8 bases sitting between them. CDR3 size: 11 residues.